This T cell receptor (beta chain) was recovered during a study of T cell changes during pregnancy in multiple sclerosis. Sequencing was performed with immunoSEQ multiplex PCR; in TCRdb, only in-frame clones are kept and a portion is missing. The repertoire holds about 26,000 clones, with roughly 87% as singletons. Points on this clone: One end of the junction is discordant with germline, which a read error may explain.

This CDR3 comprises 14 residues. The germline V gene has CDR1 SGHAT and CDR2 FQNNGV. Sequencing used CD8+ T cells from peripheral blood mononuclear cells, obtained in the second trimester of pregnancy. V and J are TRBV11-2 and TRBJ2-1; 13 bases match TRBD2. This sequence originates from a female donor with multiple sclerosis, enrolled in a pregnancy study. This CDR3 reads CASSLGLAGGIRIF. The CDR3 DNA sequence: TGTGCCAGCAGCTTAGGACTAGCGGGAGGCATCCGGATCTTC.